Each of the 23 T cell receptor beta chains below was sequenced from the same sample in a study of molecular identifiers for immune sequencing clone quantification. TCRdb processed the PCR reads anew with MiXCR; each CDR3 protein has one entry. Among around 480,000 distinct CDR3 sequences listed, around 21% were seen once. What was sequenced was naive CD8+ T cells from blood, with Jurkat cell RNA spiked in. Subset reported: FACS-sorted CD8+CD4-CCR7+CD45RA+ naive T cells. The receptors here all came from a human donor in good health. Some libraries in this study had Jurkat cell RNA spiked in.

This clonotype was seen a few times. The chain carries TRBV6-2 or TRBV6-3 and TRBJ2-1; tentative D call: TRBD1 (6 bases). The V end was cut by 5 bases, the J end by 2 bases, with 13 bases between. Per germline, CDR1 MNHEY and CDR2 SVGEGT. This CDR3 comprises 15 residues. The CDR3 sequence is CASSAPGQPYNEQFF. CDR3 in DNA: TGTGCCAGCAGTGCCCCCGGACAGCCCTACAATGAGCAGTTCTTC.

A note on this clonotype: The conserved final phenylalanine or tryptophan is absent from the CDR3, which likely points to a read error. The chain employs TRBV7-9 and TRBJ2-2; 7 bases match TRBD2. CDR1 and CDR2 from the germline V gene are SEHNR and FQNEAQ (reference sequence). V gave up 3 bases and J gave up 5 bases; unmatched junction bases: 6. CDR3 length: 15 residues. DNA of the CDR3: TGTGCCAGCAGCTTCTATTCTAGCGGTACCGGGGAGCTGTTTCTT. Protein: CASSFYSSGTGELFL.

This clonotype was seen ten or more times. Written as DNA, the CDR3 is TGCAGTGCTAGAGAAAGGCGCGCATCACCTTCCAATCAGCCCCAGCATTTT. Translation gives CSARERRASPSNQPQHF. The genes are TRBV20-1 and TRBJ1-5; the D is unclear. Trimming removed 0 bases at V and 3 bases at J, with 18 bases between. Germline V gene lookup returns CDR1 DFQATT and CDR2 SNEGSKA (reference sequence). The CDR3 contains 17 residues.

This rearrangement joins TRBV12-3 or TRBV12-4 to TRBJ1-1, with no clear D. Trimming pared 3 bases from V and 4 bases from J, leaving 12 bases between. This CDR3 spans 14 amino acids. In nucleotides, the CDR3 is TGTGCCAGCAGTTTTTTACTAGGGCTCACTGAAGCTTTCTTT. Translation: CASSFLLGLTEAFF.

Concerning this clonotype itself: The CDR3 does not close with the conserved phenylalanine or tryptophan, likely indicating a read error. The gene calls are TRBV9 and TRBJ2-3; D not certain. CDR1 and CDR2 (germline): SGDLS, YYNGEE. Trimming shortened V by 4 bases and J by 0 bases, and 18 bases separated the two germline ends. CDR3 length: 17 residues. CDR3 loop: CASSTTESKYSTDTQYL. The CDR3 bases are TGTGCCAGCAGCACAACCGAAAGCAAATATAGCACAGATACGCAGTATCTT.

This clonotype was seen many times. The gene calls are TRBV9 and TRBJ1-2; tentative D call: TRBD1 (6 bases). This CDR3 contains 15 residues. The germline gives CDR1 SGDLS, CDR2 YYNGEE. V was clipped by 3 bases and J by 6 bases, with 18 bases between them. The CDR3 bases are TGTGCCAGCAGCGGAGAAGGGCAGGGGTTCGATGGCTACACCTTC. Its translation: CASSGEGQGFDGYTF.

This clonotype was observed at least ten times. This chain links TRBV6-2 or TRBV6-3 with TRBJ2-3; D gene unclear. This CDR3 spans 13 amino acids. V shed 5 bases and J shed 6 bases, with 12 bases lying between them. Germline V gene lookup returns CDR1 MNHEY and CDR2 SVGEGT. The CDR3 DNA follows: TGTGCCAGCAGTCCCCTGCTTGGGGATACGCAGTATTTT. This sequence encodes CASSPLLGDTQYF.

This clonotype occurred a few times. The chain uses TRBV21-1 and TRBJ1-5; TRBD1, as called in the table, went unchecked against the DNA. TRBV21-1 constitutes a pseudogene. The CDR3 covers 15 residues. CDR3 sequence: CASSNRKGFGQPQHF. The CDR3 region has the DNA TGTGCCAGCAGCAATCGGAAGGGGTTTGGTCAGCCCCAGCATTTT.

This clonotype has ten or more counts. The chain uses TRBV30 and TRBJ2-3; maybe TRBD2 (6 bases). Germline V lookup: CDR1 GTSNPN, CDR2 SVGIG (reference sequence). CDR3 length equals 12 residues. Trimming pared 5 bases from V and 1 base from J, leaving 7 bases between. CDR3 sequence reads: CAWASGTDTQYF. The DNA for the CDR3 is TGTGCCTGGGCTAGCGGCACAGATACGCAGTATTTT.

This clonotype appeared many times. The chain recombines TRBV14 with TRBJ1-2; TRBD1 matches 8 bases. V lost 4 bases to trimming and J lost 2 bases; unmatched junction nucleotides: 0. The CDR3 totals 13 residues. The germline V gene has CDR1 SGHDN and CDR2 FVKESK. The CDR3 nucleotides are TGTGCCAGCAGCCGGACAGGGAACTATGGCTACACCTTC. As protein: CASSRTGNYGYTF.

The chain links TRBV7-9 to TRBJ1-1; 8 nucleotides align to TRBD1. CDR3 length: 14 residues. CDR1 is SEHNR and CDR2 is FQNEAQ in the germline V gene (reference sequence). V shed 9 bases and J 1 base; nucleotides not matched to a gene: 7. DNA for the CDR3: TGTGCCAGTACGACCGGGACAGGGAACACTGAAGCTTTCTTT. Translation gives CASTTGTGNTEAFF. Combining the CDR3 with reference TRBV7-9 and TRBJ1-1 gives the whole variable domain DTGVSQNPRHKITKRGQNVTFRCDPISEHNRLYWYRQTLGQGPEFLTYFQNEAQLEKSRLLSDRFSAERPKGSFSTLEIQRTEQGDSAMYLCASTTGTGNTEAFFGQGTRLTVV.

This clonotype was seen a handful of times. The chain is built from TRBV20-1 and TRBJ2-1; 9 bases match TRBD1. The germline gives CDR1 DFQATT, CDR2 SNEGSKA (reference sequence). The CDR3 is made up of 14 amino acids. V was pared by 1 base and J by 7 bases, with 5 bases of the junction left unmatched. CDR3 sequence: CSARALGQGNEQFF. CDR3 bases: TGCAGTGCTAGAGCGCTGGGACAGGGAAATGAGCAGTTCTTC.

The chain couples TRBV3-1 to TRBJ2-2, with 7 bases that match TRBD2. Per the germline V gene, CDR1 is LGHDT and CDR2 is YNNKEL (reference sequence). Trimming cost V 1 base and J 1 base; bases outside gene matches: 6. The CDR3 runs 17 residues. The CDR3 here is CASSQVGAGMNTGELFF. CDR3 nucleotide sequence: TGTGCCAGCAGCCAAGTAGGAGCGGGGATGAACACCGGGGAGCTGTTTTTT. Drawing the rest from reference TRBV3-1 and TRBJ2-2, the complete variable domain is DTAVSQTPKYLVTQMGNDKSIKCEQNLGHDTMYWYKQDSKKFLKIMFSYNNKELIINETVPNRFSPKSPDKAHLNLHINSLELGDSAVYFCASSQVGAGMNTGELFFGEGSRLTVL.

At least ten counts were recorded for this clonotype. The V and J genes are TRBV7-9 and TRBJ2-7; D remains unclear. The V gene's germline CDR1 is SEHNR and CDR2 FQNEAQ (reference sequence). The CDR3 spans 15 residues. V gave up 5 bases and J gave up 0 bases, with 14 bases separating them. In DNA, the CDR3 is TGTGCCAGCAGCCCGGAGAAGACGGTCTCCTACGAGCAGTACTTC. It codes for CASSPEKTVSYEQYF.

This clonotype has a count of ten or more. CDR3: CASSLQTGDEQYF. CDR3 DNA sequence: TGTGCCAGCAGTTTACAGACAGGGGACGAGCAGTACTTC. The V and J genes are TRBV28 and TRBJ2-7, with 8 bases matching TRBD1. The J segment lost 5 bases and the V segment lost 2 bases, leaving 2 bases of the junction unmatched. Looked up from germline, CDR1 is MDHEN and CDR2 is SYDVKM. This CDR3 contains 13 residues.

This clonotype occurred many times. The V gene is TRBV12-5, the J gene TRBJ1-1; D may be TRBD1 (6 bases). Germline assignment: CDR1 LGHNT and CDR2 FRNRAP. This CDR3 contains 17 residues. The V gene lost 2 bases and the J gene lost 1 base, with 17 bases spanning the gap. The CDR3 here is CASGLTGAAGQNTEAFF. Here the CDR3 DNA reads TGTGCTAGTGGTTTGACGGGGGCGGCGGGGCAGAACACTGAAGCTTTCTTT.

J is TRBJ1-1 and V is TRBV4-2; D remains unclear. The CDR3 is 13 residues long. V lost 4 bases and J lost 11, with 17 bases in between. Germline V gives CDR1 LGHNA, CDR2 YNFKEQ. The CDR3 reads CASSPEVREDAFF. The CDR3 region has the DNA TGTGCCAGCAGCCCAGAGGTAAGGGAGGACGCTTTCTTT.

V is TRBV20-1 and J is TRBJ2-1, with D perhaps matching TRBD1 (6 bases). The CDR3 has 16 amino acids. Trimming stripped 6 bases from V and 1 base from J, with 19 bases between. Germline V gene lookup returns CDR1 DFQATT and CDR2 SNEGSKA (reference sequence). The CDR3 loop is CSALESGGRSYNEQFF. Here the CDR3 DNA reads TGCAGTGCCCTAGAGTCTGGGGGCCGGTCCTACAATGAGCAGTTCTTC.

This clonotype was seen repeatedly, ten times or more. The CDR3 DNA follows: TGTGCCAGCAGTTTTTCCGGCAATCAGCCCCAGCATTTT. Its translation is CASSFSGNQPQHF. V and J are TRBV12-3 or TRBV12-4 and TRBJ1-5; D ambiguous. CDR3 length: 13 amino acids. V gave up 3 bases and J gave up 2 bases, with 5 bases separating them.

This clonotype was counted many times. The J gene is TRBJ1-1, the V gene TRBV7-9; D unclear. Trimming left V 5 bases short and J 6 bases short, with 7 bases between. Germline V gene lookup returns CDR1 SEHNR and CDR2 FQNEAQ (reference sequence). The CDR3 is made up of 11 amino acids. The CDR3 bases are TGTGCCAGCAGCCACGACCCTGAAGCTTTCTTT. Protein: CASSHDPEAFF.

This clonotype was seen repeatedly, ten times or more. The chain carries TRBV7-9 and TRBJ1-2; D might be TRBD1 (6 bases). CDR3 length equals 13 residues. Germline lookup yields CDR1 SEHNR and CDR2 FQNEAQ (reference sequence). V lost 4 bases and J lost 5, with 11 bases in between. CDR3 sequence reads: CASSSTGLYGYTF. The CDR3, as DNA: TGTGCCAGCAGCTCAACAGGGCTTTATGGCTACACCTTC.

The chain carries TRBV12-3 or TRBV12-4 and TRBJ2-5; 11 bases agree with TRBD2. The V segment lost 5 bases and the J segment 4 bases; nucleotides outside the gene matches: 9. The CDR3 contains 16 residues. CDR3 bases: TGTGCCAGCAGTATGCAGGGACTAGCGGTTTCAGAGACCCAGTACTTC. Residues: CASSMQGLAVSETQYF.

This clonotype showed up many times. The chain carries TRBV10-3 and TRBJ1-5; D is uncertain. The ends were cut back, 0 bases at V and 6 bases at J, with 12 bases in the middle. The germline V gene encodes CDR1 ENHRY and CDR2 SYGVKD. The CDR3 extends over 15 amino acids. CDR3 loop: CAISESERAGQPQHF. CDR3 DNA sequence: TGTGCCATCAGTGAGTCTGAAAGGGCTGGTCAGCCCCAGCATTTT.